Detailed here is one T cell receptor beta chain. Its target antigen remains unknown. Base qualities are not recorded, but no much larger clone differs from it by a single base. This entry belongs to a study of blood T cell repertoires in COVID-19 (dated by TCRdb to about 2020). Describing the broader study: Collaborator samples came from the United States, Italy and Spain and covered acute and convalescent phases of COVID-19. The material from the prospective study consisted of cDNA or gDNA derived from T cells, B-cell-depleted T cells, or PBMCs. The repertoires were released in a freely available public database meant as a resource for research on the immune response to SARS-CoV-2. Where available, HLA class I and class II types were obtained from metadata supplied by the sample provider rather than from assay-based typing. The sample metadata nearly always contained a de-identified subject ID, COVID-19 status, age in years and sex. Subjects who had been exposed to COVID-19, were actively infected with it, or had recovered from it provided the deeply sampled blood TCRbeta repertoires that made up the dataset. The samples were drawn from the first 160 participants of the ongoing ImmuneRACE study and from 1,254 subjects provided by 6 global collaborators. What the research found in general, with its limitations: The quantity of clinical and demographic metadata differed by source and by participant and was supplied without curation.

One collaborating source in Seattle enrolled patients during active infection and followed them longitudinally through the course of disease. The collaborating institutions used their own protocols to collect whole blood in K2EDTA tubes. For TCRbeta analysis, collaborators shipped samples as frozen whole blood, isolated PBMCs, or DNA extracted from either of those sample types. TCRbeta CDR3 regions were amplified from genomic DNA by means of the immunoSEQ Assay, a bias-controlled multiplex PCR. In the authors' own workflow: The number of nucleated cells in each sample was estimated by amplification of reference gene primers within the assay. To quantify the absolute abundance of each unique TCRbeta CDR3 rearrangement, sequence reads were collapsed and filtered. Productive Simpson clonality was computed per sample as the square root of Simpson's diversity index over productive rearrangements. TCRdb took over this immuneACCESS table, retaining in-frame rearrangements with V and J assigned. Such tables are incomplete; in checked studies, under half of the missing clones stem from an unresolved V gene, and the remainder is unexplained. V and J calls and clone size follow that table, whereas D and trimming were derived from the DNA. Counted in this sample were about 130,000 clones; 60% to 80% of them appeared once. The ten most abundant clones make up 5.5% to 7.5% of the sample.

The sequenced sample consisted of peripheral blood. The TCR comes from a man aged 80 or over with COVID-19, enrolled during active disease.

CDR3 region: CATSDIRGAEGPGELFF. The nucleotide sequence is TGTGCCACCAGTGATATTCGGGGGGCGGAAGGCCCCGGGGAGCTGTTTTTT. The chain joins TRBV24-1 to TRBJ2-2, with TRBD2 as a weak D call on 7 bases. CDR1 and CDR2 were assigned from the germline V gene as KGHDR and SFDVKD. V drops 3 bases and J drops 6 bases, leaving 19 bases in between. The cysteine opens and the phenylalanine closes a CDR3 of 17 amino acids. CDR3 DNA only is kept here, 51 bases in frame from base 1.